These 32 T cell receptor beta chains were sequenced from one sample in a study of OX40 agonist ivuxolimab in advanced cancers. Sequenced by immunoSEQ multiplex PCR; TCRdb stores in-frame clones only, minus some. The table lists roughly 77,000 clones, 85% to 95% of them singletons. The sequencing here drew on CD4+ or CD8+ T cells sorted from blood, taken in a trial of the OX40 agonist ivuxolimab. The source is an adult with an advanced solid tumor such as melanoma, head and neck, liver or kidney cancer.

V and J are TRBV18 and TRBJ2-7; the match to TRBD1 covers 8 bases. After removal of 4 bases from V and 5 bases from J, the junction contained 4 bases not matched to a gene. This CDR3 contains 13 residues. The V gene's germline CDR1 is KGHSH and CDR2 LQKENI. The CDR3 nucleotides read TGTGCCAGCTCACTTGGGACAGGTGACGAGCAGTACTTC. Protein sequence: CASSLGTGDEQYF.

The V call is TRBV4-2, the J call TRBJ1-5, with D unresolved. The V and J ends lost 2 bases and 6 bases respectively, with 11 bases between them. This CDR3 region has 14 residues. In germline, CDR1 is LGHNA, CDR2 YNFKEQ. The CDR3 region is CASSQPGFSQPQHF. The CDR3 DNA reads TGTGCCAGCAGCCAACCGGGATTCTCTCAGCCCCAGCATTTT.

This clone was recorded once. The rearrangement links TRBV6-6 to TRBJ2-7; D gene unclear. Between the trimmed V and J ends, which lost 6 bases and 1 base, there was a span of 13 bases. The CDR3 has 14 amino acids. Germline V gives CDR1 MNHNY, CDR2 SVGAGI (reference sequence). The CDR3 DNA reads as TGTGCCAGCAGCCTCGAGTCCAAATCCTACGAGCAGTACTTC. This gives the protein CASSLESKSYEQYF.

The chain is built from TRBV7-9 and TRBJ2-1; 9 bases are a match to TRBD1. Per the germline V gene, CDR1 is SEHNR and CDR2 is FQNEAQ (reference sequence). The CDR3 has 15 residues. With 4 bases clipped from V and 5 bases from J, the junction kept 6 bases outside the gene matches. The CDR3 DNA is TGTGCCAGCAGCTCCGGGACAGGGACTAACAATGAGCAGTTCTTC. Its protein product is CASSSGTGTNNEQFF.

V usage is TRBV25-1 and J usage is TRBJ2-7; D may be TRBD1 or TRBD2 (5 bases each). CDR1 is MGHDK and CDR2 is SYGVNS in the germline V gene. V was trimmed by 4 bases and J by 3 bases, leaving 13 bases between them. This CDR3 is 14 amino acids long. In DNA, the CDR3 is TGTGCCAGCAGTGCCTGGGGGTTGAGCTACGAGCAGTACTTC. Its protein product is CASSAWGLSYEQYF.

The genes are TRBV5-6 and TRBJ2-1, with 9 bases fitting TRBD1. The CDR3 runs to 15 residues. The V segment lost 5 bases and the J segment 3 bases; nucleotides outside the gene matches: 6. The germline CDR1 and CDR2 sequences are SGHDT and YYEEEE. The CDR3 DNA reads TGTGCCAGCAGTCTTCCGGGACAGGGCTACAATGAGCAGTTCTTC. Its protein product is CASSLPGQGYNEQFF.

The CDR3 DNA sequence: TGTGCCAGCAGTACCCACATCGGGGGTCCTGTCCAGTACTTC. Its protein is CASSTHIGGPVQYF. The chain links TRBV27 to TRBJ2-5; a weak D match, TRBD2 (6 bases). V lost 5 bases, J lost 10 bases, and 20 bases lay in between. CDR1 and CDR2 (germline): MNHEY, SMNVEV (reference sequence). The CDR3 is made up of 14 amino acids.

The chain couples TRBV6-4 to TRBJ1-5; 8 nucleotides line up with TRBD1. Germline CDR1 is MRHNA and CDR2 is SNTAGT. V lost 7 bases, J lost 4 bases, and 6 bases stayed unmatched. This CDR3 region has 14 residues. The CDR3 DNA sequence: TGTGCCAGCACTCAGGGGGCAAGAAATCAGCCCCAGCATTTT. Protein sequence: CASTQGARNQPQHF.

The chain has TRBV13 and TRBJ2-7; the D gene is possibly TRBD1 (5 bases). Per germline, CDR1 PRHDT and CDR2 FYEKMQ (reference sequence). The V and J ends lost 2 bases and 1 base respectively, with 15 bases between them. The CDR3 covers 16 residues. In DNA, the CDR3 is TGTGCCAGCAGCTTAAAAAGGGGTATATATTCCTACGAGCAGTACTTC. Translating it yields CASSLKRGIYSYEQYF.

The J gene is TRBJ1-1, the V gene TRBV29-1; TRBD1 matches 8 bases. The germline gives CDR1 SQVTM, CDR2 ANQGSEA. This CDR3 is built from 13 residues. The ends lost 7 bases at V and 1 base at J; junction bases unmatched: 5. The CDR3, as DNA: TGCAGCGCGACAGGGGCGGGGAACACTGAAGCTTTCTTT. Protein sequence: CSATGAGNTEAFF.

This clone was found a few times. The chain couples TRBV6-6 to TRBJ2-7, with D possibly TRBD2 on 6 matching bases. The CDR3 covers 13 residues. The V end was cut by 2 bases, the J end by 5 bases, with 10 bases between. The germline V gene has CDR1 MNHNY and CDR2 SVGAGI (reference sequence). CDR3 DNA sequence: TGTGCCAGCAGTTACGCTAGCGTCCACGAGCAGTACTTC. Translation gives CASSYASVHEQYF.

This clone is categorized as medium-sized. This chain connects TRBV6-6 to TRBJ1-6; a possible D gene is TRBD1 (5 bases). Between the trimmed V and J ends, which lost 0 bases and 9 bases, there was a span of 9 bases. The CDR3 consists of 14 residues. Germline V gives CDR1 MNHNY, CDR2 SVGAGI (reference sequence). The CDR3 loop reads CASSYSQEGSPLHF. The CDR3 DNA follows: TGTGCCAGCAGTTACTCACAGGAAGGTTCACCCCTCCACTTT.

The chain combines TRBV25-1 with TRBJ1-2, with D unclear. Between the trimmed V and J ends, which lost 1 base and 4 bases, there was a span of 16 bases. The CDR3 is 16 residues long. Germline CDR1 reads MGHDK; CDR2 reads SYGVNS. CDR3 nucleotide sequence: TGTGCCAGCAGTGAATCAGTCGCGGGTACGCCCTATGGCTACACCTTC. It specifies CASSESVAGTPYGYTF.

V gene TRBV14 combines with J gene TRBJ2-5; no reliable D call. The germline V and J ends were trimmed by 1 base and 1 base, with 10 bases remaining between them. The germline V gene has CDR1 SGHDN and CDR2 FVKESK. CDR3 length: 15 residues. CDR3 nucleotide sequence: TGTGCCAGCAGCCAAGGCGACACAATCCAAGAGACCCAGTACTTC. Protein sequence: CASSQGDTIQETQYF.

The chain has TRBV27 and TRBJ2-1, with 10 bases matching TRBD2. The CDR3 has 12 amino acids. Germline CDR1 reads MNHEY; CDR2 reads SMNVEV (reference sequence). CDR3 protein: CASGGPYNEQFF. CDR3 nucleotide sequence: TGTGCTAGCGGGGGGCCATACAATGAGCAGTTCTTC.

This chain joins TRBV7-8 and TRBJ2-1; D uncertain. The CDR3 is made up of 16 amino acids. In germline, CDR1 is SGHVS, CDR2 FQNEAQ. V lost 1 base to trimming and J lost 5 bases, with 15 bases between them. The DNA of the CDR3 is TGTGCCAGCAGCTTAGTCTACCCGCCCGCCGACAATGAGCAGTTCTTC. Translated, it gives CASSLVYPPADNEQFF.

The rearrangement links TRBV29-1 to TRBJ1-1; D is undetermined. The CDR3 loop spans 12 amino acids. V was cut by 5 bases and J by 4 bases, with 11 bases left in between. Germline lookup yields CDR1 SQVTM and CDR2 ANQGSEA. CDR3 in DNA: TGCAGCGTTCGTTGGGGAGGCACTGAAGCTTTCTTT. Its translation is CSVRWGGTEAFF.

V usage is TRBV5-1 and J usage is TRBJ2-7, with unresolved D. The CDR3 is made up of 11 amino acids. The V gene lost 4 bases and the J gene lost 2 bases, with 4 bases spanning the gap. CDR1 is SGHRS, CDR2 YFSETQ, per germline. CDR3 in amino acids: CASSSTYEQYF. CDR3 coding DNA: TGCGCCAGCAGCAGCACCTACGAGCAGTACTTC.

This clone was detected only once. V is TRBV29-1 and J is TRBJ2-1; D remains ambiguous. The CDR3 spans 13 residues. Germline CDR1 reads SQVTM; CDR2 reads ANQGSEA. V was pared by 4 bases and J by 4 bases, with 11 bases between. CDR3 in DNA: TGCAGCGTTGCAACCCTCGGGTACAATGAGCAGTTCTTC. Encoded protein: CSVATLGYNEQFF.

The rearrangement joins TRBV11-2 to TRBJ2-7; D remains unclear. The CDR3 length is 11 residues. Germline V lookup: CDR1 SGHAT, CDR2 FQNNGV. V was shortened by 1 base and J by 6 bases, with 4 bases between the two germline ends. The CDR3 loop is CASSLVGEQYF. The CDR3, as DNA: TGTGCCAGCAGCTTAGTGGGCGAGCAGTACTTC.

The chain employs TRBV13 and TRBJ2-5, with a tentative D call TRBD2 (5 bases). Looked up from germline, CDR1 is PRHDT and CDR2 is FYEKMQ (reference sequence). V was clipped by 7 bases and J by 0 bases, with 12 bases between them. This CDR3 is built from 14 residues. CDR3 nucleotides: TGTGCCAGCACCCAATCACTAGACCAAGAGACCCAGTACTTC. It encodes CASTQSLDQETQYF.

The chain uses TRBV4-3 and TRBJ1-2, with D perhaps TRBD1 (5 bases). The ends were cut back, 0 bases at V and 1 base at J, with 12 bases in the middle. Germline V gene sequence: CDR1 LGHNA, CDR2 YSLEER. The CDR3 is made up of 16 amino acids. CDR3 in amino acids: CASSQDYRGINYGYTF. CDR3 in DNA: TGCGCCAGCAGCCAAGATTACCGGGGGATTAACTATGGCTACACCTTC.

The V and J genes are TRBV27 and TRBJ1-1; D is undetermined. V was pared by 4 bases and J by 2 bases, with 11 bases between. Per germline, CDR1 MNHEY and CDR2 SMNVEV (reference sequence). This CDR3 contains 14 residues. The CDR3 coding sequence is TGTGCCAGCAGTTCGGTGTCCGGAAACACTGAAGCTTTCTTT. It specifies CASSSVSGNTEAFF.

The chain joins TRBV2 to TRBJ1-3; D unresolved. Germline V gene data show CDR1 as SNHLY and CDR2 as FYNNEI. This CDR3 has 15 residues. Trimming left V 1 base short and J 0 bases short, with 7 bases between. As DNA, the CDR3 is TGTGCCAGCAGTGAAGATGGAAACTCTGGAAACACCATATATTTT. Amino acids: CASSEDGNSGNTIYF.

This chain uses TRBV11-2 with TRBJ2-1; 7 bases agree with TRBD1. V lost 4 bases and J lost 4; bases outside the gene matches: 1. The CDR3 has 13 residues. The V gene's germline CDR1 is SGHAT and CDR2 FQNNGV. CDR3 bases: TGTGCCAGCAGCTGGGGACAGTACAATGAGCAGTTCTTC. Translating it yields CASSWGQYNEQFF.

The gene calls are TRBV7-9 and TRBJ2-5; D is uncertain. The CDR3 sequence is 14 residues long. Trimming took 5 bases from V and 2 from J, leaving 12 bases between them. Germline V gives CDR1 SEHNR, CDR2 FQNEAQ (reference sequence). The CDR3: CASSPRLGQETQYF. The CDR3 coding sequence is TGTGCCAGCAGCCCCCGACTGGGACAAGAGACCCAGTACTTC.

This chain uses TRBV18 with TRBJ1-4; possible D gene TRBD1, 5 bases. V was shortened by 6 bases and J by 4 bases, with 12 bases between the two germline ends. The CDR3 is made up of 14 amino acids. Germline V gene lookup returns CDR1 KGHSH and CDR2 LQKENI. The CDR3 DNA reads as TGTGCCAGCTCCCCCGGGACGGGTAATGAAAAACTGTTTTTT. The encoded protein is CASSPGTGNEKLFF.

CDR3 protein: CATSRDRGTADYGYTF. The CDR3 nucleotides read TGTGCCACCAGCAGAGACCGTGGGACAGCCGACTATGGCTACACCTTC. V and J are TRBV15 and TRBJ1-2; 7 bases are a match to TRBD1. With 0 bases clipped from V and 3 bases from J, the junction kept 7 bases outside the gene matches. The length of the CDR3 is 16 residues. The V gene's germline CDR1 is LNHNV and CDR2 YYDKDF (reference sequence). The full variable domain, completed using reference TRBV15 and TRBJ1-2, is DAMVIQNPRYQVTQFGKPVTLSCSQTLNHNVMYWYQQKSSQAPKLLFHYYDKDFNNEADTPDNFQSRRPNTSFCFLDIRSPGLGDTAMYLCATSRDRGTADYGYTFGSGTRLTVV.

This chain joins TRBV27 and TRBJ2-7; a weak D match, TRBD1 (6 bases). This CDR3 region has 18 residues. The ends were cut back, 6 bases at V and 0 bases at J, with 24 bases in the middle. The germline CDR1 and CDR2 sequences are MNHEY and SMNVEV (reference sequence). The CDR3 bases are TGTGCCAGCAGACCTGGACAGTCATCGGAGTGGGGCTCCTACGAGCAGTACTTC. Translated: CASRPGQSSEWGSYEQYF.

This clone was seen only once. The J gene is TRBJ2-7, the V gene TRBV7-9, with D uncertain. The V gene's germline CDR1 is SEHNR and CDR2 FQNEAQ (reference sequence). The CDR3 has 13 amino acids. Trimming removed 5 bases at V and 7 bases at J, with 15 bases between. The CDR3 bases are TGTGCCAGCAGCGACGCCCTCTCTCGGGAGCAGTACTTC. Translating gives CASSDALSREQYF.

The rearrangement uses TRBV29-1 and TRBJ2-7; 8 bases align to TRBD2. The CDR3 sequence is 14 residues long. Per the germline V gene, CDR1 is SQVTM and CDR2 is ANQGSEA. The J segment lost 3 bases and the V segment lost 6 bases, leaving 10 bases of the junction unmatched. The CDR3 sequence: CSVTAGASLYEQYF. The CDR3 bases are TGCAGCGTCACAGCGGGGGCGAGCCTCTACGAGCAGTACTTC.

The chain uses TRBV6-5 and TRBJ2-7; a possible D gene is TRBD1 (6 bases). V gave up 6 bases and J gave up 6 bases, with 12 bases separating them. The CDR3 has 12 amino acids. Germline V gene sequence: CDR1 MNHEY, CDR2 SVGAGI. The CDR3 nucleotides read TGTGCCAGCAGCGCCGACAGGACCGAGCAGTACTTC. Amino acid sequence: CASSADRTEQYF.